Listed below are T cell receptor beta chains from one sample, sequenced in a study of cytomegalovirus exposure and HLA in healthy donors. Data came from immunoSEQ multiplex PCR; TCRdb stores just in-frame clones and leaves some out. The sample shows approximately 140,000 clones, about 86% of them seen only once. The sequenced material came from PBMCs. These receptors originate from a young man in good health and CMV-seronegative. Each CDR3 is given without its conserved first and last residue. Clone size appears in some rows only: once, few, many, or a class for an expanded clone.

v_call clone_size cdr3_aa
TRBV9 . ASSPGTSGGPIFEPQY
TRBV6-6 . ASSPGQGENTIY
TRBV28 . ASSLSYNEQF
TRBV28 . ASSWASPGAFIEQY
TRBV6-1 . ASRGTPLLNYGYT
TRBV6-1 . ASSSTGTGELF
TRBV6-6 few ASSFPTATNEKLF
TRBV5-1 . ASSLVGPANYGYT
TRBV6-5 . ASSKQGAVGYT
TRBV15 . ATSRDQGNTIY
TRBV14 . ASSQEGQGRAGVGQY
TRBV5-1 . ASSLEGEPNTEAF
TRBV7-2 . ASSIRTGWGSYGYT
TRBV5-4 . ASSLASQETQY
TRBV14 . ASSQMDRLNTEAF
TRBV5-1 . ASSLAGTGENEQF
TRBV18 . ASSREGRGEAF
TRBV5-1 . ASSLGRGETQY
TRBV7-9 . ASSLVVRGFTKNIQY
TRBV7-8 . ASSLAGGTGELF
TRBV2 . ASSLRDRGFSEQF
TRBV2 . ASSTLSGYEQY
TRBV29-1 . SVVLAGFREQY
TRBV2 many ASSGSGYSNQPQH
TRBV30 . AWRSGQGDTEAF
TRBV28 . ATRQEQNTIY
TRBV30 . AWSTGGASGNTIY
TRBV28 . ASKMGAGYEQY
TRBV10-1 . ASSELRESYNEQF
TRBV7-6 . ASSLGIAIAYNEQF
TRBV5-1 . ASTPGTGEETQY
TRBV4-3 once ASSQDTTSGGTYNEQF
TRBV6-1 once ASSISSNQPQH
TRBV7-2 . ASSLGSGGSYNEQF
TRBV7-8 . ASSPPGTGEVTQY
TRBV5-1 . ASSAQGQNTEAF
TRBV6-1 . ASSNFNRMNTEAF
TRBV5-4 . ASSLVRGATEAF
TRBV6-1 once ASSEVWTGVNPNEKLF
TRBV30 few ACVMLSRSYEQY